The 27 T cell receptor beta chains below all came from one sample that was sequenced in a study of T cell responses to AZD1222 COVID-19 vaccine. TCRdb keeps only in-frame clones here, not all; method: immunoSEQ multiplex PCR. Among about 80,000 clones listed, approximately 86% were seen once. Here the sequenced sample was peripheral blood, taken on day 0 of AZD1222 vaccination. Source of these receptors: an adult in good health.

The chain uses TRBV7-3 and TRBJ2-1; D may be TRBD2 (5 bases). Trimming cost V 4 bases and J 6 bases, with 19 bases left between them. The germline V gene has CDR1 SGHTA and CDR2 FQGTGA. This CDR3 has 16 amino acids. The CDR3 nucleotides are TGTGCCAGCAGCTCCAGCGGAGTAGTCTCGGCCAATGAGCAGTTCTTC. Its translation is CASSSSGVVSANEQFF.

The CDR3 spells CASSQGTSGIETQYF. DNA for the CDR3: TGTGCCAGCAGCCAAGGGACTAGCGGGATTGAGACCCAGTACTTC. V usage is TRBV14 and J usage is TRBJ2-5; 12 bases map to TRBD2. V gave up 1 base and J gave up 5 bases; unmatched junction bases: 2. The germline CDR1 and CDR2 sequences are SGHDN and FVKESK. There are 15 residues in the CDR3.

The rearrangement uses TRBV29-1 and TRBJ1-6; no firm D call. There are 13 residues in the CDR3. V was clipped by 4 bases and J by 7 bases, with 11 bases between them. CDR1 is SQVTM, CDR2 ANQGSEA, per germline. CDR3 bases: TGCAGCGTTGCCGGTGAGGAGAATTCACCCCTCCACTTT. Residues: CSVAGEENSPLHF.

This clone was detected once. This chain uses TRBV11-2 with TRBJ1-4; 7 nucleotides align to TRBD1. Germline assignment: CDR1 SGHAT and CDR2 FQNNGV. V gave up 6 bases and J gave up 7 bases; unmatched junction bases: 11. CDR3 size: 15 residues. This CDR3 reads CASRSVQGLSEKLFF. For the CDR3, the DNA is TGTGCCAGCAGATCCGTACAGGGGCTGAGTGAAAAACTGTTTTTT.

The chain is built from TRBV12-5 and TRBJ1-5; 7 bases are a match to TRBD1. Trimming cost V 4 bases and J 0 bases; bases outside gene matches: 9. This CDR3 has 17 amino acids. Germline V gene sequence: CDR1 LGHNT, CDR2 FRNRAP. The CDR3 nucleotides are TGTGCTAGTGGTTCCTCGGGGGGACAGTATAGCAATCAGCCCCAGCATTTT. Translated, it gives CASGSSGGQYSNQPQHF.

The CDR3 loop is CASSPSIGEKLFF. In nucleotides, the CDR3 is TGTGCCAGCTCACCAAGTATCGGAGAAAAACTGTTTTTT. The chain recombines TRBV18 with TRBJ1-4; D uncertain. V gave up 2 bases and J gave up 8 bases, with 9 bases separating them. The germline gives CDR1 KGHSH, CDR2 LQKENI. This CDR3 region has 13 residues.

The chain combines TRBV11-3 with TRBJ1-1; the D is unclear. V lost 0 bases, J lost 0 bases, and 8 bases lay in between. The CDR3 extends over 15 amino acids. CDR1 and CDR2 from the germline V gene are SGHNT and YENEEA. The CDR3 protein is CASSLDFGLNTEAFF. DNA of the CDR3: TGTGCCAGCAGCTTAGATTTCGGCCTGAACACTGAAGCTTTCTTT.

CDR3 protein: CSVEDSQETQYF. CDR3 DNA sequence: TGCAGCGTTGAGGACTCGCAAGAGACCCAGTACTTC. The V call is TRBV29-1, the J call TRBJ2-5; possible D gene TRBD2, 5 bases. The V gene lost 3 bases and the J gene lost 2 bases, with 7 bases spanning the gap. This CDR3 comprises 12 residues. CDR1 is SQVTM and CDR2 is ANQGSEA in the germline V gene.

The CDR3 spells CASSPQGRGQNIQYF. CDR3 in DNA: TGTGCCAGCAGCCCCCAGGGAAGGGGTCAAAACATTCAGTACTTC. V gene TRBV11-1 combines with J gene TRBJ2-4; D may be TRBD1 (5 bases). The CDR3 consists of 15 residues. V was cut by 5 bases and J by 5 bases, with 16 bases left in between. Germline-derived CDR1 and CDR2 are SGHAT and FQDESV (reference sequence).

This chain joins TRBV19 and TRBJ1-1; D is undetermined. This CDR3 contains 14 residues. V lost 5 bases and J 2 bases, leaving 12 bases between the germline ends. Germline values: CDR1 LNHDA, CDR2 SQIVND (reference sequence). The CDR3 DNA follows: TGTGCCAGTAGTGGTCGCAGAGGAAACACTGAAGCTTTCTTT. This translates into CASSGRRGNTEAFF.

The chain couples TRBV25-1 to TRBJ1-4; maybe TRBD1 (5 bases). CDR3 length equals 15 residues. Germline loops: CDR1 MGHDK, CDR2 SYGVNS. The V gene lost 4 bases and the J gene lost 3 bases, with 12 bases spanning the gap. The CDR3: CASSGVGGANEKLFF. For the CDR3, the DNA is TGTGCCAGCAGTGGGGTCGGGGGGGCTAATGAAAAACTGTTTTTT.

V is TRBV19 and J is TRBJ1-3; tentatively, D is TRBD1 (5 bases). Trimming shortened V by 5 bases and J by 4 bases, and 12 bases separated the two germline ends. The CDR3 covers 14 residues. Germline V gives CDR1 LNHDA, CDR2 SQIVND (reference sequence). CDR3 in DNA: TGTGCCAGTAGTGTCTCAGGGCCCGGAAACACCATATATTTT. Its protein product is CASSVSGPGNTIYF.

This clone was observed a few times. The chain links TRBV5-5 to TRBJ2-7, with a tentative D call TRBD1 (6 bases). The CDR3 consists of 14 residues. Per the germline V gene, CDR1 is SGHKS and CDR2 is YYEKEE (reference sequence). V was trimmed by 0 bases and J by 4 bases, leaving 11 bases between them. CDR3 bases: TGTGCCAGCAGCTTGGGGACAGCCCGTTACGAGCAGTACTTC. It is translated as CASSLGTARYEQYF.

The chain couples TRBV11-2 to TRBJ2-1, with 7 bases matching TRBD1. CDR3 length: 16 residues. Germline V gene sequence: CDR1 SGHAT, CDR2 FQNNGV. With V trimmed by 6 bases and J by 4 bases, 12 bases remained unmatched. CDR3 sequence (DNA): TGTGCCAGCAGGACAAGGGGGCAGGGGTTTTACAATGAGCAGTTCTTC. It yields the protein CASRTRGQGFYNEQFF.

This clone was seen only once. V gene TRBV19 combines with J gene TRBJ2-7; D is possibly TRBD1 (6 bases). From germline, CDR1 is LNHDA and CDR2 SQIVND (reference sequence). V was pared by 5 bases and J by 6 bases, with 20 bases between. The length of the CDR3 is 15 residues. Here the CDR3 reads CASSSTGTILPEQYF. The CDR3 DNA reads as TGTGCCAGTAGTTCAACCGGGACAATACTGCCCGAGCAGTACTTC.

The chain uses TRBV7-2 and TRBJ2-7; D could derive from TRBD1 or TRBD2 (5 bases each). The CDR3 length is 16 residues. The V end lost 2 bases, the J end lost 0 bases, and 14 bases lay between the germline ends. Germline CDR1 and CDR2: SGHTA and FQGNSA. DNA of the CDR3: TGTGCCAGCAGCTTATCGCCGGGACGTAGCTCCTACGAGCAGTACTTC. Translation gives CASSLSPGRSSYEQYF.

J is TRBJ2-7 and V is TRBV11-2; unclear D gene. Trimming removed 1 base at V and 6 bases at J, with 7 bases between. The CDR3 contains 12 residues. The V gene's germline CDR1 is SGHAT and CDR2 FQNNGV. CDR3 coding DNA: TGTGCCAGCAGCTTAGGTTGGAGCGAGCAGTACTTC. It yields the protein CASSLGWSEQYF.

This chain joins TRBV21-1 and TRBJ2-7; the table's TRBD2 call for D was not verified on the DNA. TRBV21-1 counts as a pseudogene. The CDR3 totals 19 residues. Written as DNA, the CDR3 is TGTGCCAGCAGCAAAGCGCTGGAGGGACTAGCGGGAGTGAGGGTCGAGCAGTACTTC. This codes for CASSKALEGLAGVRVEQYF.

This clone turned up a few times. The rearrangement uses TRBV3-1 (or the pseudogene TRBV3-2) and TRBJ2-5; tentative D call: TRBD1 (6 bases). CDR3 length equals 14 residues. Trimming left V 9 bases short and J 1 base short, with 15 bases between. Germline V gene lookup returns CDR1 LGHDT and CDR2 YNNKEL (reference sequence). CDR3 sequence reads: CASILGGFQETQYF. CDR3 in DNA: TGTGCCAGTATCCTAGGGGGATTCCAAGAGACCCAGTACTTC.

The chain recombines TRBV24-1 with TRBJ1-2; D is perhaps TRBD1 (6 bases). V was trimmed by 4 bases and J by 5 bases, leaving 13 bases between them. Germline V CDR1 and CDR2: KGHDR, SFDVKD. The CDR3 spans 14 residues. CDR3 bases: TGTGCCACCAGTGACCCCGGGCAGGGGTATGGCTACACCTTC. Translated, it gives CATSDPGQGYGYTF.

This chain connects TRBV5-1 to TRBJ1-4, with D tentatively TRBD1 (6 bases). The germline V gene has CDR1 SGHRS and CDR2 YFSETQ. V was trimmed by 2 bases and J by 5 bases, leaving 13 bases between them. The CDR3 runs 15 residues. The CDR3 here is CASSFTGNVNEKLFF. CDR3 DNA: TGCGCCAGCAGCTTCACAGGGAACGTAAATGAAAAACTGTTTTTT.

This chain uses TRBV2 with TRBJ2-7; 7 bases agree with TRBD1. Germline V gives CDR1 SNHLY, CDR2 FYNNEI. The CDR3 is made up of 17 amino acids. The V and J ends lost 3 bases and 2 bases, in that order; junction bases with no gene match: 13. The CDR3 region is CASSEWGTGTETYEQYF. The DNA for the CDR3 is TGTGCCAGCAGTGAGTGGGGGACCGGGACAGAGACCTACGAGCAGTACTTC.

The V gene is TRBV4-3, the J gene TRBJ1-4, with 8 bases matching TRBD1. The V gene end was trimmed by 1 base and the J gene end by 8 bases; junction bases not matched to a gene: 3. The germline V gene encodes CDR1 LGHNA and CDR2 YSLEER. The CDR3 consists of 14 residues. The DNA of the CDR3 is TGCGCCAGCAGCCAAGGACAGGGGCGCGAAAAACTGTTTTTT. Its protein product is CASSQGQGREKLFF.

The rearrangement joins TRBV6-1 to TRBJ2-7; D unresolved. In germline, CDR1 is MNHNS, CDR2 SASEGT. V lost 2 bases, J lost 4 bases, and 9 bases lay in between. The CDR3 sequence is 13 residues long. The CDR3 sequence is CASSETRDYEQYF. The CDR3 DNA reads as TGTGCCAGCAGTGAAACTCGAGATTACGAGCAGTACTTC.

V is TRBV7-8 and J is TRBJ2-1, with 15 bases identical to TRBD2. The CDR3 loop spans 16 amino acids. Germline V lookup: CDR1 SGHVS, CDR2 FQNEAQ. The trim removed 5 bases at V and 11 bases at J, leaving 10 bases unmatched. CDR3 bases: TGTGCCAGCAGCCCGAAACCGGGACTAGCGGGGGGCAAGCAGTTCTTC. This sequence encodes CASSPKPGLAGGKQFF.

The chain joins TRBV2 to TRBJ2-1; unclear D gene. The length of the CDR3 is 13 residues. Trimming pared 8 bases from V and 0 bases from J, leaving 8 bases between. Germline-derived CDR1 and CDR2 are SNHLY and FYNNEI. The CDR3 protein is CASSTNSYNEQFF. In DNA, the CDR3 is TGTGCCAGCTCAACAAACTCCTACAATGAGCAGTTCTTC.

The genes are TRBV28 and TRBJ1-1, with 7 bases identical to TRBD1. CDR3 length: 13 residues. Trimming cost V 6 bases and J 5 bases; bases outside gene matches: 6. Germline values: CDR1 MDHEN, CDR2 SYDVKM. CDR3 loop: CASRGADRTEAFF. The CDR3 nucleotides read TGTGCCAGCAGGGGGGCGGACAGGACTGAAGCTTTCTTT.